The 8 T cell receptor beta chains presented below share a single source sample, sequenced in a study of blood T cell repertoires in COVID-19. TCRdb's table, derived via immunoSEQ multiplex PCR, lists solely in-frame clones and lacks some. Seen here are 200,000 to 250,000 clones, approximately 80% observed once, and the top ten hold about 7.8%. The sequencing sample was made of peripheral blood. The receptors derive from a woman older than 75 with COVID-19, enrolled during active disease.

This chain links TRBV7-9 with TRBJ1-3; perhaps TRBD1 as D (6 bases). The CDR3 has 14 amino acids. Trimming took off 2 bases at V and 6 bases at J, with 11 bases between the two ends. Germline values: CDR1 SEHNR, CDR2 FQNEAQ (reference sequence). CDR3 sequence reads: CASSLMAGENTIYF. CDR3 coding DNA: TGTGCCAGCAGCTTAATGGCAGGGGAAAACACCATATATTTT.

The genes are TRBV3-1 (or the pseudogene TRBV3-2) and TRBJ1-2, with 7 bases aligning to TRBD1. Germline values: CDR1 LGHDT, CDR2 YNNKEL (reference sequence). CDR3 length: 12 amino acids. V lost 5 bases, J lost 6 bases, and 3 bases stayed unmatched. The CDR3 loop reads CASSTGQHGYTF. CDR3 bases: TGTGCCAGCAGCACGGGACAGCATGGCTACACCTTC.

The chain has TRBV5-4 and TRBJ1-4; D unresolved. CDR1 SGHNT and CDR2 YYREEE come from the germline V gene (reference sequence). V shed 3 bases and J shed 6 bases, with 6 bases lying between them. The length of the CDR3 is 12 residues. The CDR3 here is CASSSRDEKLFF. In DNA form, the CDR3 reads TGTGCCAGCAGCTCACGGGATGAAAAACTGTTTTTT.

CDR3 sequence: CASRAGTSADTQYF. CDR3 sequence (DNA): TGTGCCAGCCGCGCCGGGACTAGTGCAGATACGCAGTATTTT. The J gene is TRBJ2-3, the V gene TRBV2; 8 bases are shared with TRBD2. This CDR3 has 14 residues. Germline CDR1 and CDR2: SNHLY and FYNNEI. Unmatched junction bases numbered 8, after V lost 8 bases and J lost 4 bases.

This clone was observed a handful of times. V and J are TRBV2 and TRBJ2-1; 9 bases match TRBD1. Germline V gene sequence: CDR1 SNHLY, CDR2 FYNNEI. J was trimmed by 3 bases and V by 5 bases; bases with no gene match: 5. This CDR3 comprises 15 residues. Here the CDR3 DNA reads TGTGCCAGCAGTCCCGGGACAGGGATCTACAATGAGCAGTTCTTC. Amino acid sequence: CASSPGTGIYNEQFF.

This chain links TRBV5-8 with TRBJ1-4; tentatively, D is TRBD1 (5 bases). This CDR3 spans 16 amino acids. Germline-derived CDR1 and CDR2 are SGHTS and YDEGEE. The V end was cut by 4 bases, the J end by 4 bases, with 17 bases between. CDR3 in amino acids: CASSPPKGGGNEKLFF. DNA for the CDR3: TGTGCCAGCAGCCCCCCCAAGGGCGGGGGTAATGAAAAACTGTTTTTT.

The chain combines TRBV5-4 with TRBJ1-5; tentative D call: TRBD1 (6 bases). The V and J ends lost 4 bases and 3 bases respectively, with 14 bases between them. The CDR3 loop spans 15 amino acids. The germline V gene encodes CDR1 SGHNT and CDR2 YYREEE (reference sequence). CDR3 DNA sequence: TGTGCCAGCAGCGCGGGGGGCGAGTTCAATCAGCCCCAGCATTTT. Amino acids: CASSAGGEFNQPQHF.

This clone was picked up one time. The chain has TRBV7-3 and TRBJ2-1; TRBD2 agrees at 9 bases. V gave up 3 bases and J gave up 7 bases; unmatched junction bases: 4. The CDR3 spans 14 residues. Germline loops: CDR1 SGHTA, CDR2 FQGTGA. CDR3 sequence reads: CASSLREGQNEQFF. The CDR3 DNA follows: TGTGCCAGCAGCTTGCGGGAGGGCCAAAATGAGCAGTTCTTC.